A selection of T cell receptor beta chains follows, all from one sample in a study of T cells in localized non-small cell lung cancer. Only in-frame clones appear in the TCRdb table, and some are missing; sequencing was by immunoSEQ multiplex PCR. The sample records 23,000 or so clones, around 88% being singletons. The source material was peripheral blood mononuclear cells, sampled before any cancer treatment. The receptors come from a woman aged 35 to 69 with stage III lung adenocarcinoma. Each CDR3 is given with its conserved first and last residue. D genes are given only for firm matches. The size entry is marked missing in some rows and otherwise reads once, few, many or a size class.

clone_size: .; d_call: .; j_call: TRBJ1-1; v_call: TRBV19; cdr3_nt: TGTGCCAGTAGTATATGGGAGGCCACTGAAGCTTTCTTT; cdr3_aa: CASSIWEATEAFF
clone_size: .; d_call: TRBD2; j_call: TRBJ2-5; v_call: TRBV5-3; cdr3_nt: TGTGCCAGAAGCCAACTTCCGGGACTAGGGCAAGAGACCCAGTACTTC; cdr3_aa: CARSQLPGLGQETQYF
clone_size: once; d_call: TRBD1; j_call: TRBJ1-1; v_call: TRBV4-1; cdr3_nt: TGCGCCAGCAGCCCGGACAGGGCGAACACTGAAGCTTTCTTT; cdr3_aa: CASSPDRANTEAFF
clone_size: .; d_call: .; j_call: TRBJ1-1; v_call: TRBV5-8; cdr3_nt: TGTGCCAGCAGCTTGCGAGACAGTTCATCTGAAGCTTTCTTT; cdr3_aa: CASSLRDSSSEAFF
clone_size: few; d_call: .; j_call: TRBJ2-3; v_call: TRBV5-1; cdr3_nt: TGCGCCAGCAGCTTCGGTGATACGCAGTATTTT; cdr3_aa: CASSFGDTQYF
clone_size: .; d_call: TRBD2; j_call: TRBJ2-1; v_call: TRBV9; cdr3_nt: TGTGCCAGCAGCGGCAGCGGGAGAAATGAGCAGTTCTTC; cdr3_aa: CASSGSGRNEQFF
clone_size: .; d_call: TRBD1; j_call: TRBJ2-1; v_call: TRBV29-1; cdr3_nt: TGCAGCGTAACTCCCGGGACAGATTACAATGAGCAGTTCTTC; cdr3_aa: CSVTPGTDYNEQFF
clone_size: few; d_call: .; j_call: TRBJ1-5; v_call: TRBV18; cdr3_nt: TGTGCCAGCTCTCCAGAGGGTTTTAGCAATCAGCCCCAGCATTTT; cdr3_aa: CASSPEGFSNQPQHF
clone_size: .; d_call: .; j_call: TRBJ1-5; v_call: TRBV30; cdr3_nt: TGTGCCTGGAGCAGGGCAGGGAATCAGCCCCAGCATTTT; cdr3_aa: CAWSRAGNQPQHF
clone_size: once; d_call: .; j_call: TRBJ1-3; v_call: TRBV18; cdr3_nt: TGTGCCAGCTCCCCTCCCGGGAGACCCTCTGGAAACACCATATATTTT; cdr3_aa: CASSPPGRPSGNTIYF
clone_size: .; d_call: .; j_call: TRBJ1-6; v_call: TRBV14; cdr3_nt: TGTGCCAGCAGCTACTGGGTGGATAATTCACCCCTCCACTTT; cdr3_aa: CASSYWVDNSPLHF
clone_size: once; d_call: .; j_call: TRBJ1-1; v_call: TRBV19; cdr3_nt: TGTGCCAGTAGTATCCCCGGGGCAAACACTGAAGCTTTCTTT; cdr3_aa: CASSIPGANTEAFF
clone_size: once; d_call: .; j_call: TRBJ2-2; v_call: TRBV19; cdr3_nt: TGTGCCAGCGAAACCGGGGAGCTGTTTTTT; cdr3_aa: CASETGELFF
clone_size: .; d_call: .; j_call: TRBJ2-7; v_call: TRBV29-1; cdr3_nt: TGCAGCGTGTGGGACCGAGGGGTGGGTGAGCAGTACTTC; cdr3_aa: CSVWDRGVGEQYF
clone_size: .; d_call: .; j_call: TRBJ2-7; v_call: TRBV30; cdr3_nt: TGTGCCTGGAGTGTGGGCAGGGCATCCTACGAGCAGTACTTC; cdr3_aa: CAWSVGRASYEQYF
clone_size: .; d_call: TRBD2; j_call: TRBJ2-1; v_call: TRBV18; cdr3_nt: TGTGCCAGCTCACCCTTTGATGGGACTAGGGGTGTTGAGCAGTTCTTC; cdr3_aa: CASSPFDGTRGVEQFF
clone_size: .; d_call: .; j_call: TRBJ1-2; v_call: TRBV10-2; cdr3_nt: TGCGCCAGCAGTGAAGGGCCCGCCCAAGGTGGCTACACCTTC; cdr3_aa: CASSEGPAQGGYTF
clone_size: .; d_call: .; j_call: TRBJ2-1; v_call: TRBV9; cdr3_nt: TGTGCCAGCAGCGTATCAGGACGCCCCTACAATGAGCAGTTCTTC; cdr3_aa: CASSVSGRPYNEQFF
clone_size: .; d_call: .; j_call: TRBJ1-1; v_call: TRBV6-5; cdr3_nt: TGTGCCAGCAGTTACGGGGGCAGACTGAACACTGAAGCTTTCTTT; cdr3_aa: CASSYGGRLNTEAFF
clone_size: once; d_call: .; j_call: TRBJ1-2; v_call: TRBV2; cdr3_nt: TGTGCCAGCAGCCTTGGGGAGGGGCTTGGCTACACCTTC; cdr3_aa: CASSLGEGLGYTF
clone_size: .; d_call: TRBD1; j_call: TRBJ2-7; v_call: TRBV27; cdr3_nt: TGTGCCAGCAGTTCAAAGGGGGCCCCCCCGGGGGAGCAGTACTTC; cdr3_aa: CASSSKGAPPGEQYF
clone_size: .; d_call: .; j_call: TRBJ1-5; v_call: TRBV30; cdr3_nt: TGTGCCTGGAGTGAGGGGATGGGTAATCAGCCCCAGCATTTT; cdr3_aa: CAWSEGMGNQPQHF